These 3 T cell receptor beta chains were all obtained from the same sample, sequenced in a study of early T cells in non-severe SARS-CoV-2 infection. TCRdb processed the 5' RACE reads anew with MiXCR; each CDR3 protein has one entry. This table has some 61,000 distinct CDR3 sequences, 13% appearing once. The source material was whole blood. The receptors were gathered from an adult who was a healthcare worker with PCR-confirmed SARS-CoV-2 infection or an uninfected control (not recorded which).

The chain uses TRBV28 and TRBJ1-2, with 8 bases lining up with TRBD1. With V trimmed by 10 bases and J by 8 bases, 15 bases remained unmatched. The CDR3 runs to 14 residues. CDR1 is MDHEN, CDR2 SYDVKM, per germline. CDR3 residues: CATTQGVVARGYTF. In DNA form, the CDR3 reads TGTGCCACCACACAGGGGGTAGTGGCACGCGGCTACACCTTC.

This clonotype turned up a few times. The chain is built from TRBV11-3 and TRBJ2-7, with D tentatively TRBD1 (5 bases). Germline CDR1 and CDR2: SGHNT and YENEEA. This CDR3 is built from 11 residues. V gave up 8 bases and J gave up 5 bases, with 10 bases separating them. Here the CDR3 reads CASPRVHEQYF. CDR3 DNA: TGTGCCAGCCCCAGGGTCCACGAGCAGTACTTC.

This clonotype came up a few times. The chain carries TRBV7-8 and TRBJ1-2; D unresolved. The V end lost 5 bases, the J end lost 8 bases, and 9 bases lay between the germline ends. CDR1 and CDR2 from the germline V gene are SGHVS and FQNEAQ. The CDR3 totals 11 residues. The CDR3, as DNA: TGTGCCAGCAGCGGGATGGGAGGCTACACCTTC. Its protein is CASSGMGGYTF. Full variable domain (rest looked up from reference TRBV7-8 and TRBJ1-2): GAGVSQSPRYKVAKRGQDVALRCDPISGHVSLFWYQQALGQGPEFLTYFQNEAQLDKSGLPSDRFFAERPEGSVSTLKIQRTQQEDSAVYLCASSGMGGYTFGSGTRLTVV.